This record concerns one T cell receptor (beta chain) sequence. Its antigen target is currently unknown. No much larger clonotype is one base removed from it; base qualities were not supplied. This entry belongs to a study of blood T cells in healthy people across ages (dated by TCRdb to about 2015). For the study in its entirety: In model experiments, template switching captured roughly one uniquely barcoded TCR beta cDNA molecule for every two T cells. Age-related changes in TCR beta repertoire diversity were measured in the study by deep sequencing normalized with unique cDNA molecular identifiers. Four age groups were formed from the donors: young (average 16 years), middle-aged (approximately 40), aged (about 62) and long-lived (around 82). To avoid experimental bias, donors of different ages were distributed randomly across sequencing lanes. The study analyzed two additional independent replicas of 1 million unique cDNA reads from the same blood draw for two donors, one aged 18 to 29 and one aged 80 or older.

Relative to germline, V is missing 5 bases and J is missing 0 bases, with 13 bases of the junction outside any gene match. Counted from cysteine to phenylalanine, this CDR3 has 19 amino acids. The only DNA kept is the CDR3, 57 bases in frame from the first base. CDR1 and CDR2, per the germline V gene, are MNHEY and SVGEGT. Donors were under 40 systemically healthy Caucasian individuals from Russia aged roughly 6 to 100 years. Each donor gave about 10 milliliters of peripheral blood, drawn into EDTA-treated Vacutainer tubes. Ficoll-Paque density-gradient centrifugation was used to isolate PBMCs, with at least 6.5 million per sample. Total RNA, at least 6 micrograms per sample, was extracted from PBMCs with Trizol reagent. For every donor, an aliquot of PBMCs went through flow cytometry to measure the percentages of naive CD45RAhigh/CD27high T cells. Libraries were made using 5' RACE. These reads were obtained on an Illumina HiSeq 2500. A second PCR of roughly 7 to 11 cycles was run with a J-beta primer mix and a sample-barcoded 5' primer. A unique molecular identifier was introduced onto each TCR beta cDNA molecule by a template-switch 5' adaptor carrying 12 random nucleotides. Each sample yielded at least 2.5 million CDR3-containing paired-end reads. First-strand cDNA was synthesized from all RNA with the Mint cDNA synthesis kit, primed by a TRBC-specific oligonucleotide. Following uracil-DNA glycosylase treatment, a first 18-cycle PCR with universal primers M1SS and BC2_uni_R was performed on all cDNA. The authors processed their data as follows. Normalization of each sample was performed by random selection of 1 million high-quality reads, each carrying a distinct molecular identifier. Reads with shared molecular identifiers were discarded instead of being binned into consensus sequences. MiTCR, run with a Q25 quality threshold and the strictest error-elimination algorithm, handled CDR3 identification, clonotype clustering and error correction. A nonparametric unseen species model with Euler transformation was used to estimate a lower bound on total TCR beta diversity. TCRdb handled the public reads itself, with Q25 trimming in fastp and clone calling in MiXCR, and kept productive beta chains. Each entry is one CDR3 protein sequence, shown with its most common DNA and genes. These V and J calls are TCRdb output, not the study's own analysis. For this sample the table gives about 640,000 distinct CDR3 sequences, of which roughly three fifths were detected only once. Together, the top ten hold more than 35% of the sample.

Overall study outcomes, separate from this receptor: The long-lived group showed more naive CD4+ T cells, fewer expanded clones and increased TCR diversity than the aged group, suggesting age selection. Because profiling used bulk unsorted PBMCs, naive and antigen-experienced compartments could not be compared conclusively. Observed TCR beta diversity per million T cells fell roughly linearly with age, and a significant reduction was already apparent by age around 36. Estimates of total diversity from one million sequenced T cells were regarded as lower bounds and underestimates. The CMV infection status of donors was not known, potentially confounding age-related changes in expanded clonotypes. Observed TCR beta diversity correlated strongly with the percentage of naive T cells measured by flow cytometry.

The V and J genes are TRBV6-2 or TRBV6-3 and TRBJ2-6, with 7 bases matching TRBD1. The clonotype originates from a man in his sixties in good health. The specimen sequenced was blood. The CDR3 protein is CASSPFTGVRSSGANVLTF. The sequenced DNA is TGTGCCAGCAGTCCTTTCACAGGGGTAAGATCCTCTGGGGCCAACGTCCTGACTTTC.